This T cell receptor beta chain was observed in a study of T cell responses to AZD1222 COVID-19 vaccine. Findings of the study overall: Nearly half of unique spike-specific TCRs reportedly avoided B.1.351 and B.1.1.7 mutated regions. Spike-specific TCR breadth and depth were elevated following two AZD1222 doses. The donor group comprised mostly white British people and more females; the analysis possibly underestimated clonal diversity.

Worth noting for this clone: Its antigen is not identified.

Trimming shortened V by 5 bases and J by 2 bases, and 12 bases separated the two germline ends. Looked up from germline, CDR1 is MDHEN and CDR2 is SYDVKM. The CDR3 loop spans 14 amino acids. Only in-frame clones appear in the TCRdb table, and some are missing; sequencing was by immunoSEQ multiplex PCR. The table lists 110,000 or so clones, around nine tenths of them singletons, with roughly 4% in the top ten. This TCR came from an adult who received the AZD1222 COVID-19 vaccine. Sequenced here: peripheral blood, sampled 28 days after the second AZD1222 dose. The V call is TRBV28, the J call TRBJ1-1; D not certain. This CDR3 is CASSNPPGNTEAFF. CDR3 DNA: TGTGCCAGCAGTAACCCCCCCGGAAACACTGAAGCTTTCTTT.